This T cell receptor (beta chain) derives from a study of early T cells in non-severe SARS-CoV-2 infection. This clonotype was detected many times. TCRdb passed the 5' RACE reads through MiXCR, listing each CDR3 protein once. The data contain more than 80,000 distinct CDR3 sequences, 16% of them singletons. Trimming pared 4 bases from V and 7 bases from J, leaving 11 bases between. Germline V CDR1 and CDR2: SQVTM, ANQGSEA. The CDR3 totals 12 residues. The rearrangement joins TRBV29-1 to TRBJ2-1; either TRBD1 or TRBD2 may supply D (7 bases each). This receptor was identified in an adult who was a healthcare worker with PCR-confirmed SARS-CoV-2 infection or an uninfected control (not recorded which). Input material: whole blood. The CDR3: CSVGQGGNEQFF. CDR3 coding DNA: TGCAGCGTTGGGCAGGGGGGGAATGAGCAGTTCTTC.